A single sample is the source of the 25 T cell receptor beta chains below, sequenced in a study of blood T cell repertoires in COVID-19. TCRdb's table, derived via immunoSEQ multiplex PCR, lists solely in-frame clones and lacks some. The table lists about 170,000 clones, 85% of them singletons. Source material: peripheral blood. The receptors were sampled from a woman aged 80 or older with COVID-19, enrolled during active disease.

This rearrangement joins TRBV3-1 (or the pseudogene TRBV3-2) to TRBJ2-2; 9 bases align to TRBD2. CDR1 is LGHDT and CDR2 is YNNKEL in the germline V gene (reference sequence). This CDR3 has 20 amino acids. The V and J ends lost 1 base and 3 bases, in that order; junction bases with no gene match: 15. As DNA, the CDR3 is TGTGCCAGCAGCCAAGGCTTTCCGGGACTAGCCCAACGGTACACCGGGGAGCTGTTTTTT. Residues: CASSQGFPGLAQRYTGELFF.

V and J are TRBV28 and TRBJ1-1, with D unclear. Trimming pared 3 bases from V and 7 bases from J, leaving 6 bases between. Germline lookup yields CDR1 MDHEN and CDR2 SYDVKM. The CDR3 consists of 11 residues. The CDR3 DNA reads as TGTGCCAGCAGTTTTGTGAGTGAAGCTTTCTTT. Translated: CASSFVSEAFF.

The chain couples TRBV5-6 to TRBJ2-3; D is unresolved. Germline V gene sequence: CDR1 SGHDT, CDR2 YYEEEE. The length of the CDR3 is 15 residues. V dropped 2 bases and J dropped 0 bases, with 10 bases sitting between them. The CDR3, as DNA: TGTGCCAGCAGCTTCGTGACTGCTAGCACAGATACGCAGTATTTT. Its translation is CASSFVTASTDTQYF.

This sequence joins TRBV28 and TRBJ2-7; possible D gene TRBD2, 6 bases. V was pared by 3 bases and J by 4 bases, with 16 bases between. Germline values: CDR1 MDHEN, CDR2 SYDVKM. The CDR3 covers 15 residues. The CDR3 here is CASSLTGGKVYEQYF. Written as DNA, the CDR3 is TGTGCCAGCAGTTTGACGGGCGGGAAGGTTTACGAGCAGTACTTC.

J is TRBJ2-7 and V is TRBV27; 8 bases match TRBD1. V was pared by 8 bases and J by 3 bases, with 9 bases of the junction left unmatched. This CDR3 is 14 amino acids long. Looked up from germline, CDR1 is MNHEY and CDR2 is SMNVEV (reference sequence). CDR3 residues: CASGTRDRIYEQYF. In nucleotides, the CDR3 is TGTGCCAGCGGAACCCGGGACAGGATCTACGAGCAGTACTTC.

This clone was picked up many times. This specimen includes other DNA sequences encoding the same CDR3. This chain uses TRBV18 with TRBJ2-1; TRBD2 agrees at 14 bases. The CDR3 runs to 15 residues. CDR1 and CDR2 (germline): KGHSH, LQKENI. Losses at the gene ends were 3 bases for V and 5 bases for J; bases not matched to a gene: 0. The CDR3 region is CASSPGLAGDNEQFF. CDR3 nucleotides: TGTGCCAGCTCACCGGGACTAGCGGGAGACAATGAGCAGTTCTTC.

This chain connects TRBV29-1 to TRBJ2-7, with 7 nucleotides matching TRBD1. This CDR3 has 16 residues. CDR1 SQVTM and CDR2 ANQGSEA come from the germline V gene. Trimming removed 6 bases from V and 0 bases from J; junction bases left unmatched: 14. CDR3 DNA: TGCAGCGTGGGCCAGGGGGACCCTTGGACCTCCTACGAGCAGTACTTC. Translated: CSVGQGDPWTSYEQYF.

The chain links TRBV15 to TRBJ2-7, with 13 bases that match TRBD2. This CDR3 spans 18 amino acids. In germline, CDR1 is LNHNV, CDR2 YYDKDF (reference sequence). V gave up 2 bases and J gave up 3 bases; unmatched junction bases: 10. The CDR3 sequence: CATSRSGLAGLGVYEQYF. Written as DNA, the CDR3 is TGTGCCACCAGCAGATCGGGACTAGCGGGATTGGGTGTCTACGAGCAGTACTTC.

The DNA for the CDR3 is TGTGCCAGCAGCTTAGGACTAACGCCCTCCTCGAACACCGGGGAGCTGTTTTTT. It yields the protein CASSLGLTPSSNTGELFF. J is TRBJ2-2 and V is TRBV11-2; TRBD2 might be the D (5 bases). CDR3 length equals 18 residues. CDR1 and CDR2 (germline): SGHAT, FQNNGV. V lost 1 base and J lost 0, with 15 bases in between. Complete variable domain (other parts from reference TRBV11-2 and TRBJ2-2): EAGVAQSPRYKIIEKRQSVAFWCNPISGHATLYWYQQILGQGPKLLIQFQNNGVVDDSQLPKDRFSAERLKGVDSTLKIQPAKLEDSAVYLCASSLGLTPSSNTGELFFGEGSRLTVL.

This clone was detected once. The genes are TRBV3-1 (or the pseudogene TRBV3-2) and TRBJ1-6; tentative D call: TRBD1 (5 bases). V was trimmed by 7 bases and J by 10 bases, leaving 14 bases between them. CDR3 length: 13 amino acids. Germline values: CDR1 LGHDT, CDR2 YNNKEL (reference sequence). The CDR3 here is CASTQPRGSPLHF. The CDR3 DNA reads TGTGCCAGCACACAGCCTCGGGGGTCACCCCTCCACTTT.

The rearrangement links TRBV7-8 to TRBJ1-6, with 7 bases matching TRBD1. The CDR3 has 13 amino acids. Germline CDR1 and CDR2: SGHVS and FQNEAQ. V trimming: 6 bases; J trimming: 9 bases; junction bases outside the gene matches: 5. The CDR3 is CASREQGGSPLHF. The CDR3 nucleotides are TGTGCCAGCAGGGAGCAGGGGGGTTCACCCCTCCACTTT.

This clone was observed a single time. The chain recombines TRBV5-1 with TRBJ1-5, with 8 bases fitting TRBD1. The length of the CDR3 is 17 residues. Per germline, CDR1 SGHRS and CDR2 YFSETQ. V was clipped by 4 bases and J by 7 bases; unmatched bases: 16. The CDR3, as DNA: TGCGCCAGCAGCAGGGGGCCGAGAGGACAGGGAAACCAGCCCCAGCATTTT. It codes for CASSRGPRGQGNQPQHF.

V is TRBV3-1 (or the pseudogene TRBV3-2) and J is TRBJ1-1; TRBD1 agrees at 9 bases. The trim removed 4 bases at V and 5 bases at J, leaving 5 bases unmatched. Germline V CDR1 and CDR2: LGHDT, YNNKEL (reference sequence). The CDR3 extends over 14 amino acids. In DNA, the CDR3 is TGTGCCAGCAGCCCCGGACAGGGGTTAACTGAAGCTTTCTTT. This encodes CASSPGQGLTEAFF.

The J gene is TRBJ2-6, the V gene TRBV5-1; 10 nucleotides line up with TRBD2. The V gene end was trimmed by 4 bases and the J gene end by 0 bases; junction bases not matched to a gene: 4. CDR3 length: 17 amino acids. Germline loops: CDR1 SGHRS, CDR2 YFSETQ. CDR3 residues: CASSRTSGPSGANVLTF. CDR3 nucleotide sequence: TGCGCCAGCAGCAGGACTAGCGGACCCTCTGGGGCCAACGTCCTGACTTTC.

The chain has TRBV11-2 and TRBJ2-3; 11 nucleotides match TRBD2. CDR1 and CDR2 from the germline V gene are SGHAT and FQNNGV. The CDR3 is 15 amino acids. Losses at the gene ends were 6 bases for V and 3 bases for J; bases not matched to a gene: 5. As DNA, the CDR3 is TGTGCCAGCAGTCATAGCGGGGGGGTGACAGATACGCAGTATTTT. It codes for CASSHSGGVTDTQYF.

J is TRBJ2-7 and V is TRBV5-4; 7 bases match TRBD1. Per the germline V gene, CDR1 is SGHNT and CDR2 is YYREEE (reference sequence). The CDR3 has 14 residues. V was clipped by 4 bases and J by 0 bases; unmatched bases: 4. The CDR3 region has the DNA TGTGCCAGCAGCCCCCGGGACAGCTCCTACGAGCAGTACTTC. Translated: CASSPRDSSYEQYF.

The chain combines TRBV19 with TRBJ2-3, with TRBD1 matching over 10 bases. Germline CDR1 reads LNHDA; CDR2 reads SQIVND (reference sequence). This CDR3 is 15 amino acids long. V shed 1 base, J shed 5 bases, and the junction held 3 bases outside the gene matches. Here the CDR3 DNA reads TGTGCCAGTAGTATAGGGGACAGGGGTGGAGATACGCAGTATTTT. Its protein product is CASSIGDRGGDTQYF.

This sequence joins TRBV13 and TRBJ1-2; D ambiguous. Deletions cut 2 bases from V and 4 bases from J, with 11 bases between. Germline V gene lookup returns CDR1 PRHDT and CDR2 FYEKMQ (reference sequence). This CDR3 comprises 14 residues. The CDR3 DNA follows: TGTGCCAGCAGCTTATATTCCTCCCGCTATGGCTACACCTTC. This encodes CASSLYSSRYGYTF.

The V gene is TRBV3-1 (or the pseudogene TRBV3-2), the J gene TRBJ1-1; no firm D call. This CDR3 comprises 16 residues. CDR1 is LGHDT, CDR2 YNNKEL, per germline (reference sequence). Trimming took off 4 bases at V and 4 bases at J, with 19 bases between the two ends. The CDR3 here is CASSRGPEGLSTEAFF. The CDR3 DNA reads TGTGCCAGCAGCCGTGGGCCGGAAGGTTTGAGCACTGAAGCTTTCTTT.

V gene TRBV18 combines with J gene TRBJ2-7, with TRBD1 as a possible D gene (6 bases). Trimming left V 7 bases short and J 5 bases short, with 9 bases between. The CDR3 totals 11 residues. The germline gives CDR1 KGHSH, CDR2 LQKENI. The CDR3: CASLQGHEQYF. The CDR3 DNA reads as TGTGCCAGCTTACAGGGCCACGAGCAGTACTTC. The variable domain in full, with the rest retrieved from reference TRBV18 and TRBJ2-7, is NAGVMQNPRHLVRRRGQEARLRCSPMKGHSHVYWYRQLPEEGLKFMVYLQKENIIDESGMPKERFSAEFPKEGPSILRIQQVVRGDSAAYFCASLQGHEQYFGPGTRLTVT.

The chain recombines TRBV19 with TRBJ1-3, with a tentative D call TRBD1 (5 bases). V dropped 10 bases and J dropped 1 base, with 11 bases sitting between them. Germline V gene sequence: CDR1 LNHDA, CDR2 SQIVND (reference sequence). This CDR3 has 13 residues. The CDR3, as DNA: TGTGCCACCGTGGAGGGGTCTGGAAACACCATATATTTT. Its translation is CATVEGSGNTIYF.

V gene TRBV2 combines with J gene TRBJ1-4; no reliable D call. This CDR3 region has 14 residues. CDR1 is SNHLY and CDR2 is FYNNEI in the germline V gene. Trimming removed 4 bases at V and 7 bases at J, with 13 bases between. The CDR3 DNA reads as TGTGCCAGCAGTGTCGGGAGCAGTCGTGAAAAACTGTTTTTT. As protein: CASSVGSSREKLFF.

The chain employs TRBV11-2 and TRBJ2-5, with 8 bases aligning to TRBD1. V lost 5 bases to trimming and J lost 5 bases; unmatched junction nucleotides: 7. This CDR3 has 14 amino acids. CDR1 and CDR2 from the germline V gene are SGHAT and FQNNGV. The CDR3 bases are TGTGCCAGCAGCAGGACAGGGCTTGGGGAGACCCAGTACTTC. It translates to CASSRTGLGETQYF. Supplemented by reference TRBV11-2 and TRBJ2-5, the full variable domain reads EAGVAQSPRYKIIEKRQSVAFWCNPISGHATLYWYQQILGQGPKLLIQFQNNGVVDDSQLPKDRFSAERLKGVDSTLKIQPAKLEDSAVYLCASSRTGLGETQYFGPGTRLLVL.

This chain uses TRBV2 with TRBJ1-5; 9 positions agree with TRBD1. Germline CDR1 SNHLY, CDR2 FYNNEI. This CDR3 region has 15 residues. Germline trimming cut 6 bases from V and 4 bases from J; bases unmatched to any gene: 7. The CDR3 loop reads CASSLTTGGNQPQHF. Here the CDR3 DNA reads TGTGCCAGCAGCTTGACGACAGGGGGTAATCAGCCCCAGCATTTT. The full variable domain, in which reference TRBV2 and TRBJ1-5 provide the parts outside the CDR3, is EPEVTQTPSHQVTQMGQEVILRCVPISNHLYFYWYRQILGQKVEFLVSFYNNEISEKSEIFDDQFSVERPDGSNFTLKIRSTKLEDSAMYFCASSLTTGGNQPQHFGDGTRLSIL.

The chain uses TRBV19 and TRBJ2-1, with 9 positions matching TRBD2. CDR1 is LNHDA, CDR2 SQIVND, per germline (reference sequence). The CDR3 runs 14 residues. The J segment lost 6 bases and the V segment lost 3 bases, leaving 3 bases of the junction unmatched. This CDR3 is CASSIGTSPNEQFF. The CDR3 DNA follows: TGTGCCAGTAGTATCGGGACTAGCCCCAATGAGCAGTTCTTC. The full variable domain, its missing parts supplied by reference TRBV19 and TRBJ2-1, is DGGITQSPKYLFRKEGQNVTLSCEQNLNHDAMYWYRQDPGQGLRLIYYSQIVNDFQKGDIAEGYSVSREKKESFPLTVTSAQKNPTAFYLCASSIGTSPNEQFFGPGTRLTVL.